A single sample is the source of the 18 T cell receptor beta chains below, sequenced in a study of tumor and adjacent non-tumor tissue in lung cancer. This sample's RNA came from whole unsorted tissue. Three rounds of nested PCR, following a modified ARM-PCR protocol, produced the TCRbeta library. Each CDR3 protein gets one entry after TCRdb re-called the multiplex PCR reads with MiXCR. This table holds tens of thousands of distinct CDR3 sequences, around 70% found once. The specimen was lung tumor tissue. These receptors were collected from a woman aged 40 to 50 with non-small cell lung cancer.

Notes on this clonotype: Mismatch with germline at one junction end may stem from a read error. The genes are TRBV10-3 and TRBJ2-3, with 8 nucleotides matching TRBD2. CDR1 is ENHRY and CDR2 is SYGVKD in the germline V gene. The CDR3 extends over 14 amino acids. In DNA, the CDR3 is TGTGCCGTCGGACTTAGCGGGAACGCAGATATGCAGTATTTT. It is translated as CAVGLSGNADMQYF.

Remarks on this clonotype: It may be a read error: a sequence one base away is much more abundant. The rearrangement uses TRBV4-1 and TRBJ2-1; 8 bases map to TRBD1. The CDR3 consists of 15 residues. Germline CDR1 reads MGHRA; CDR2 reads YSYEKL. The CDR3 coding sequence is TGCGCCAGCAACCAAGTCAGGGGGCCCCTAAATGAGCAGTTCTTC. This gives the protein CASNQVRGPLNEQFF.

As to this clonotype: One end of the junction does not line up with germline, which may come from a read error. The chain uses TRBV6-5 and TRBJ2-3; the match to TRBD1 covers 7 bases. Germline V gene data show CDR1 as MNHEY and CDR2 as SVGAGI. The CDR3 has 15 amino acids. In DNA form, the CDR3 reads TGTGCCAGCAGTTACTCGAACATGGGGACAGACACGCAGTATTTT. Its protein product is CASSYSNMGTDTQYF.

On this clonotype: The junction shows a germline mismatch at one end, possibly a read error. The rearrangement uses TRBV5-4 and TRBJ2-1, with a weak D call TRBD2 (7 bases). The germline V gene has CDR1 SGHNT and CDR2 YYREEE (reference sequence). This CDR3 comprises 16 residues. CDR3 amino acids: CVSSLGGGGAYNEQFF. In DNA, the CDR3 is TGTGTCAGCAGCTTGGGCGGCGGGGGCGCATACAATGAGCAGTTCTTC.

To note about this clonotype: The CDR3 does not end in the conserved phenylalanine or tryptophan, so this is likely a read error. The chain links TRBV13 to TRBJ1-5; a possible D gene is TRBD1 (6 bases). Germline CDR1 and CDR2: PRHDT and FYEKMQ (reference sequence). CDR3 length: 15 amino acids. The CDR3 loop is CAGSRGGGYNQPQHL. Here the CDR3 DNA reads TGTGCCGGCAGCAGAGGGGGGGGTTACAATCAGCCCCAGCATTTA.

J is TRBJ2-3 and V is TRBV11-3, with 10 positions matching TRBD1. Germline CDR1 reads SGHNT; CDR2 reads YENEEA. The CDR3 is 16 residues long. V was pared by 6 bases and J by 4 bases, with 10 bases of the junction left unmatched. The CDR3 here is CASRLRTGGVADTQYF. The CDR3 coding sequence is TGTGCCAGCAGACTAAGGACAGGGGGTGTGGCAGATACGCAGTATTTT.

Concerning this clonotype: The germline gene is not matched at one end of the junction; a read error may be the cause. The chain joins TRBV6-5 to TRBJ1-5; D is possibly TRBD1 (6 bases). The CDR3 length is 14 residues. Germline V CDR1 and CDR2: MNHEY, SVGAGI. The CDR3 here is CASSYQTGGQRQHF. The CDR3 DNA is TGTGCCAGCAGTTACCAGACAGGTGGGCAGCGCCAGCATTTT.

Concerning this clonotype: A clone one base away is much larger, so this may be a read error. The chain is built from TRBV5-1 and TRBJ2-3; D remains unclear. Germline loops: CDR1 SGHRS, CDR2 YFSETQ. The CDR3 runs to 13 residues. The V end was cut by 8 bases, the J end by 5 bases, with 15 bases between. CDR3 sequence reads: CASKTQGRDTQYF. CDR3 nucleotides: TGCGCCAGTAAGACTCAAGGGCGAGATACGCAGTATTTT.

In the case of this clonotype: The conserved phenylalanine or tryptophan normally closing the CDR3 is absent here, so this likely arose from a read error. The genes are TRBV11-1 and TRBJ2-1; TRBD1 agrees at 8 bases. The CDR3 extends over 13 amino acids. With 2 bases clipped from V and 13 bases from J, the junction kept 7 bases outside the gene matches. CDR1 SGHAT and CDR2 FQDESV come from the germline V gene (reference sequence). Here the CDR3 reads CASSLHRGSDQFL. For the CDR3, the DNA is TGTGCCAGCAGCTTACACAGGGGGTCGGATCAGTTCCTC.

Worth noting for this clonotype: A much larger clone is a single base away; this may be a read error. The final CDR3 position lacks the conserved phenylalanine or tryptophan, pointing to a likely read error. The chain carries TRBV7-9 and TRBJ1-4, with D unresolved. The length of the CDR3 is 16 residues. The V end was cut by 1 base, the J end by 10 bases, with 19 bases between. Looked up from germline, CDR1 is SEHNR and CDR2 is FQNEAQ (reference sequence). The DNA of the CDR3 is TGTGCCAGCAGCTTAGACGTGACGGGTCGTGACGGAAAACTGTTTCTT. It translates to CASSLDVTGRDGKLFL.

To note about this clonotype: This may stem from a read error, because a much larger clone lies one nucleotide away. This chain joins TRBV6-1 and TRBJ2-3, with D possibly being TRBD2 (5 bases). Germline CDR1 MNHNS, CDR2 SASEGT. The CDR3 loop spans 14 amino acids. CDR3 sequence reads: CTSRGLLNPGTQYF. Here the CDR3 DNA reads TGTACCAGCCGCGGGTTACTGAATCCAGGAACGCAGTATTTT.

This clonotype was seen repeatedly, ten times or more. J is TRBJ2-1 and V is TRBV5-4; D might be TRBD2 (5 bases). Germline CDR1 reads SGHNT; CDR2 reads YYREEE (reference sequence). The CDR3 sequence is 16 residues long. Trimming removed 2 bases from V and 1 base from J, with 13 bases in between. Written as DNA, the CDR3 is TGTGCCAGCAGCTTAAGAGGGTATGGGTCCTACAATGAGCAGTTCTTC. This codes for CASSLRGYGSYNEQFF.

Comments on this clonotype: One junction end disagrees with the germline gene, perhaps due to a read error. The gene calls are TRBV28 and TRBJ2-7, with 12 bases that match TRBD2. This CDR3 region has 16 residues. Germline V lookup: CDR1 MDHEN, CDR2 SYDVKM. CDR3 loop: CATVQTSGSGNYEQYF. For the CDR3, the DNA is TGCGCCACCGTACAGACTAGCGGGAGTGGGAACTACGAGCAGTACTTC.

This chain uses TRBV11-3 with TRBJ2-5, with D possibly called TRBD1 or TRBD2 (5 bases each). This CDR3 region has 16 residues. V was cut by 0 bases and J by 12 bases, with 23 bases left in between. Germline CDR1 is SGHNT and CDR2 is YENEEA. The DNA of the CDR3 is TGTGCCAGCAGCTTAGATACTTTGAGCTGGGGGATTAACGAGTACTTC. Residues: CASSLDTLSWGINEYF.

Remarks on this clonotype: This may be a read error: a much more frequent sequence differs by one nucleotide. V usage is TRBV30 and J usage is TRBJ1-5; D is possibly TRBD1 (6 bases). CDR3 length: 12 residues. The germline gives CDR1 GTSNPN, CDR2 SVGIG (reference sequence). The CDR3 reads CAWRVQGQPQHF. CDR3 in DNA: TGTGCCTGGCGTGTACAGGGTCAGCCCCAGCATTTT.

This clonotype has more than one count but fewer than ten. Since a much larger clone is just one base distant, this may be a read error. The V gene is TRBV13, the J gene TRBJ2-1, with D possibly TRBD2 on 6 matching bases. Germline CDR1 and CDR2: PRHDT and FYEKMQ (reference sequence). The CDR3 has 15 amino acids. The CDR3 nucleotides read TGTGCCAGCAACTTAGGAGGGGACGCCTACAATGAGCAGTTCTTC. Translation: CASNLGGDAYNEQFF.

This clonotype was detected only a few times. Here the CDR3 DNA reads TGCAGTGCTAGATCCCCCGGCGGCGAGACCCAGTACTTC. Its translation: CSARSPGGETQYF. This chain links TRBV20-1 with TRBJ2-5, with no clear D. Trimming stripped 2 bases from V and 5 bases from J, with 12 bases between. The germline V gene has CDR1 DFQATT and CDR2 SNEGSKA (reference sequence). The CDR3 runs to 13 residues.

CDR3: CSARDRVAGAQETQYF. The DNA of the CDR3 is TGCAGTGCTAGAGATCGTGTAGCGGGGGCTCAAGAGACCCAGTACTTC. The chain has TRBV20-1 and TRBJ2-5; 9 nucleotides line up with TRBD2. The CDR3 runs to 16 residues. The germline CDR1 and CDR2 sequences are DFQATT and SNEGSKA (reference sequence). The ends lost 0 bases at V and 2 bases at J; junction bases unmatched: 7.